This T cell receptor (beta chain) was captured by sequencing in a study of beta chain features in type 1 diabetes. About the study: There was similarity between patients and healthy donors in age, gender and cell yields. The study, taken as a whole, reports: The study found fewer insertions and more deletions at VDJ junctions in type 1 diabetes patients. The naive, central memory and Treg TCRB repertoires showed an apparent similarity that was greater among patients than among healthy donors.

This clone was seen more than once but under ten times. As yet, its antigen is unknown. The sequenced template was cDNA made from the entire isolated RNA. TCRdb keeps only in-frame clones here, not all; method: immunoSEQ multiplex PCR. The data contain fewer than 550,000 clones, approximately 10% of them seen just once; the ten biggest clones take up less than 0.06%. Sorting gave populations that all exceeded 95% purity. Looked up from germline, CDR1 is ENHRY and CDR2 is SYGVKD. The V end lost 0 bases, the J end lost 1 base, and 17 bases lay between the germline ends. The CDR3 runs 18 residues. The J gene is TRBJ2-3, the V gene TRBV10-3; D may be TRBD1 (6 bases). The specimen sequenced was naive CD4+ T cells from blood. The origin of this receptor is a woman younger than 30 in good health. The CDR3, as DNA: TGTGCCATCAGTGAGTCCTCCGTCAGGGGCTTCCGCACAGATACGCAGTATTTT. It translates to CAISESSVRGFRTDTQYF.